The clone carrying this T cell receptor (beta chain) is a singleton in its sample. A read error may account for a junction end that differs from germline. A constant-region primer served to make TCR beta cDNA from roughly 460 ng total RNA. Three nested multiplex PCR rounds, a slightly modified ARM-PCR, produced the libraries for TCR beta. In the first two PCR rounds, TRBV1-TRBV30 forward primers were paired with a C-beta reverse primer, and each round lasted roughly 10 cycles. TCRdb called the multiplex PCR reads again in MiXCR, with one record for every CDR3 protein. The repertoire holds 40,000 to 55,000 distinct CDR3 sequences, with around 64% as singletons. These data are taken from a study of tumor-infiltrating lymphocytes in primary liver carcinoma. The roughly 19-32 mg bulk tissue piece was not sorted before simultaneous RNA and DNA extraction. This CDR3 is 13 amino acids long. Germline V gene data show CDR1 as LGHNT and CDR2 as FRNRAP.

The TCR comes from a man between 35 and 55 years old with primary liver carcinoma and hepatitis B virus infection. Source material: liver tumor tissue from sampling region 5. The sample's subset: tumor region T5, tumor centre. V usage is TRBV12-5 and J usage is TRBJ1-2; D might be TRBD1 (5 bases). The CDR3 sequence: CPSGFGKGVGYTF. CDR3 bases: TGTCCTAGTGGTTTTGGGAAAGGGGTTGGCTACACCTTC.